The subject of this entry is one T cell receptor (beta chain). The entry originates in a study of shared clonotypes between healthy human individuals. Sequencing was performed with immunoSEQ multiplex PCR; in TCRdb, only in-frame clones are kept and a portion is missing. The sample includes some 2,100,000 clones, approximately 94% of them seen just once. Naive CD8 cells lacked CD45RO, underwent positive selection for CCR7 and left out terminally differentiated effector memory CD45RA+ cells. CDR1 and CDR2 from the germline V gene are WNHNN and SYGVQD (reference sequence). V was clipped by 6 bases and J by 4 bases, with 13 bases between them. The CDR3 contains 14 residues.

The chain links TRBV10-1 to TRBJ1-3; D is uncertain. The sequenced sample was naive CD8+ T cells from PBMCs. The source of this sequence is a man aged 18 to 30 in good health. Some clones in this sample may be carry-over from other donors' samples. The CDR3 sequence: CASSPHRPGNTIYF. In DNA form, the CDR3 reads TGCGCCAGCAGCCCTCATAGGCCCGGAAACACCATATATTTT.